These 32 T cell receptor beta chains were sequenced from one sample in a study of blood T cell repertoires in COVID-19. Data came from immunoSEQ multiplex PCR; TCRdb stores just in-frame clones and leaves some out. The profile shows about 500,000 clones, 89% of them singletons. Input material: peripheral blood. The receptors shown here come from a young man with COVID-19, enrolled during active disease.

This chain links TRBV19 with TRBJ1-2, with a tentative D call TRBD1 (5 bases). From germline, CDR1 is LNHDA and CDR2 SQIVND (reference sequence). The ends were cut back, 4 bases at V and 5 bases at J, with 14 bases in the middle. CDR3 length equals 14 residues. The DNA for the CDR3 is TGTGCCAGTAGTACCACCGGGACTCTTTATGGCTACACCTTC. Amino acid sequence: CASSTTGTLYGYTF. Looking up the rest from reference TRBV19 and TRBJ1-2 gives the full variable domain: DGGITQSPKYLFRKEGQNVTLSCEQNLNHDAMYWYRQDPGQGLRLIYYSQIVNDFQKGDIAEGYSVSREKKESFPLTVTSAQKNPTAFYLCASSTTGTLYGYTFGSGTRLTVV.

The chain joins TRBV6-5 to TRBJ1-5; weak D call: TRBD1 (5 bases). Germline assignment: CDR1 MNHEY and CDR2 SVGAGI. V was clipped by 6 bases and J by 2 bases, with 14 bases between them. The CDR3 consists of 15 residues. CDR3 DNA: TGTGCCAGCAGAGGCCAAGGGGCCGGCAATCAGCCCCAGCATTTT. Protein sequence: CASRGQGAGNQPQHF.

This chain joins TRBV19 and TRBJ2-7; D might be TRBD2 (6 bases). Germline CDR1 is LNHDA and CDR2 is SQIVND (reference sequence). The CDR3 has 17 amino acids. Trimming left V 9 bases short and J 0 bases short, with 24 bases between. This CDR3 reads CASSYGPPGTPSYEQYF. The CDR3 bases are TGTGCCAGCTCATATGGCCCCCCGGGGACTCCCTCCTACGAGCAGTACTTC.

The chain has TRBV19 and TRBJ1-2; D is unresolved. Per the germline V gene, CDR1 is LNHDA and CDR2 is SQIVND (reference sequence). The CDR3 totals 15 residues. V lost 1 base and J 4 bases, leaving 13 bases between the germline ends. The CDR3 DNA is TGTGCCAGTAGTATAGGGCTGAATCGGGGCTATGGCTACACCTTC. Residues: CASSIGLNRGYGYTF.

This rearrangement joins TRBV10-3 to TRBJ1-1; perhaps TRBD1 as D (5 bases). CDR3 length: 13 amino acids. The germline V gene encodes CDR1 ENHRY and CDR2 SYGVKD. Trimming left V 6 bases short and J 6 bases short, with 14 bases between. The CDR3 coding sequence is TGTGCCATCAGCAAGGGAACGGGGGCTGAAGCTTTCTTT. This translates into CAISKGTGAEAFF.

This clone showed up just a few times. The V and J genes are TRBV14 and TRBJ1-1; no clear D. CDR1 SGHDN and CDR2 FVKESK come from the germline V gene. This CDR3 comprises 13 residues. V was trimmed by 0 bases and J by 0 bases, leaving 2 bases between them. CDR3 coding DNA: TGTGCCAGCAGCCAAGACATGAACACTGAAGCTTTCTTT. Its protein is CASSQDMNTEAFF.

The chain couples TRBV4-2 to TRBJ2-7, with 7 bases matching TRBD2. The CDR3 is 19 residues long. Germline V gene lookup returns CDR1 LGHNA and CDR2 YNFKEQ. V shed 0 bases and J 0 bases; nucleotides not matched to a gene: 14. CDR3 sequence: CASSQDPSGRKKSSYEQYF. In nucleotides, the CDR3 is TGTGCCAGCAGCCAAGATCCTAGCGGTAGAAAAAAAAGCTCCTACGAGCAGTACTTC.

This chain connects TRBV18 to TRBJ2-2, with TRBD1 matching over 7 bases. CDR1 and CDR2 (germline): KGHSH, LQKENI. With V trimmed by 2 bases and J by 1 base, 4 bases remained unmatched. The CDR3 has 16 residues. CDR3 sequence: CASSPNGQVNTGELFF. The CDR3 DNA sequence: TGTGCCAGCTCACCAAATGGACAGGTGAACACCGGGGAGCTGTTTTTT.

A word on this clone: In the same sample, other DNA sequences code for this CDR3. The CDR3 DNA follows: TGTGCCAGCAGTTCTAGAGGTACGCAGTATTTT. This codes for CASSSRGTQYF. This sequence joins TRBV6-5 and TRBJ2-3; the D is unclear. Trimming shortened V by 4 bases and J by 8 bases, and 7 bases separated the two germline ends. This CDR3 has 11 amino acids. Germline values: CDR1 MNHEY, CDR2 SVGAGI.

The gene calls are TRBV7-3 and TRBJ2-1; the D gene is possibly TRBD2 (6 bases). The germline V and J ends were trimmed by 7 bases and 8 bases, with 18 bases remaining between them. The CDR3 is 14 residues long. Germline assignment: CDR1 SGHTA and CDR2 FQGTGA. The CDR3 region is CASTAGSGGDEQFF. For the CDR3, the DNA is TGTGCCAGCACCGCGGGGTCCGGCGGGGATGAGCAGTTCTTC. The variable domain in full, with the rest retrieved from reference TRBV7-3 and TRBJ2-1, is GAGVSQTPSNKVTEKGKYVELRCDPISGHTALYWYRQSLGQGPEFLIYFQGTGAADDSGLPNDRFFAVRPEGSVSTLKIQRTERGDSAVYLCASTAGSGGDEQFFGPGTRLTVL.

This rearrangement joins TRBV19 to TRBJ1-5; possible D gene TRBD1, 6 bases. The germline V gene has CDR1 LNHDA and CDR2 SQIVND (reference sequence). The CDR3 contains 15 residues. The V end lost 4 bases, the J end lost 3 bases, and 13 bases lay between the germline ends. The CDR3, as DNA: TGTGCCAGTAGTAGGACCTCAGGGGTCAATCAGCCCCAGCATTTT. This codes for CASSRTSGVNQPQHF.

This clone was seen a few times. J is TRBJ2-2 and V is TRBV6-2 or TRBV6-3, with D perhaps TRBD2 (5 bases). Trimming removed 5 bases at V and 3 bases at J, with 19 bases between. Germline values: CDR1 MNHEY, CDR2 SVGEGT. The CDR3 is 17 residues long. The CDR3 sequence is CASSTFRRPGDTGELFF. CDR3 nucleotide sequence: TGTGCCAGCAGTACTTTCCGTCGACCCGGGGACACCGGGGAGCTGTTTTTT.

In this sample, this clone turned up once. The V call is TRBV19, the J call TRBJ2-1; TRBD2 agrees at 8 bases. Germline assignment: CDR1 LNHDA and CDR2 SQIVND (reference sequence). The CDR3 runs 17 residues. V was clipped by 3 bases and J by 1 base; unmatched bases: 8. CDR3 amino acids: CASSIVSGSYSYNEQFF. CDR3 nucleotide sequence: TGTGCCAGTAGTATTGTCAGCGGGAGCTATTCCTACAATGAGCAGTTCTTC.

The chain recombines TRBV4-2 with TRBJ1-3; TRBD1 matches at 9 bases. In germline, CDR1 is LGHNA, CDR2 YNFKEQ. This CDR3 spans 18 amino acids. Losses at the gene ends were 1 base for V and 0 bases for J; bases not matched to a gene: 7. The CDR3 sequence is CASSQGQGQGTSGNTIYF. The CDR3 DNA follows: TGTGCCAGCAGCCAAGGCCAGGGACAGGGTACCTCTGGAAACACCATATATTTT.

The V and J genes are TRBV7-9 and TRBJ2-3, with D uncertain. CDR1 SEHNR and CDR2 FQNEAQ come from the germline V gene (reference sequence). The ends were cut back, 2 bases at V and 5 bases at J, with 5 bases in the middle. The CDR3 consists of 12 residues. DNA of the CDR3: TGTGCCAGCAGCTTAAGAGAAGATACGCAGTATTTT. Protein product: CASSLREDTQYF.

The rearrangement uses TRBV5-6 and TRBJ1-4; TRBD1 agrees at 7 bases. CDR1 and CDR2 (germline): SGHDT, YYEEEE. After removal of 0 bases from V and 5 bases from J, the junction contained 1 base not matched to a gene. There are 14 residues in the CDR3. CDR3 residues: CASSLAGGNEKLFF. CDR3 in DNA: TGTGCCAGCAGCTTGGCAGGGGGAAATGAAAAACTGTTTTTT.

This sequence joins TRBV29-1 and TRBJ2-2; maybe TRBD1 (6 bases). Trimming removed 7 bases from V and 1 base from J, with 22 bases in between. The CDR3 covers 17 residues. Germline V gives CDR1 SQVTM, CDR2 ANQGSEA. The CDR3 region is CSARRGQGYRNTGELFF. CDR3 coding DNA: TGCAGCGCCCGCAGAGGGCAGGGGTATCGGAACACCGGGGAGCTGTTTTTT.

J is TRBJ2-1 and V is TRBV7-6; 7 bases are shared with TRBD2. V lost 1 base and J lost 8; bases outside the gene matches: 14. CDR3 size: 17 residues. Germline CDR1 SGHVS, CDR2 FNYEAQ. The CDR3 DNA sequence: TGTGCCAGCAGCTTAGGTTCCAGCGGGACTCTCCTGGATGAGCAGTTCTTC. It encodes CASSLGSSGTLLDEQFF.

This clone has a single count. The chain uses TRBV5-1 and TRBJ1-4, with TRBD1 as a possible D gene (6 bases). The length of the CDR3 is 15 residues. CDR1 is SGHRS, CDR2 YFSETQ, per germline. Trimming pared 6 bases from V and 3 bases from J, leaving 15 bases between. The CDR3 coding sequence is TGCGCCAGCAAAGGCACGCAGGGGCCTAATGAAAAACTGTTTTTT. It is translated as CASKGTQGPNEKLFF.

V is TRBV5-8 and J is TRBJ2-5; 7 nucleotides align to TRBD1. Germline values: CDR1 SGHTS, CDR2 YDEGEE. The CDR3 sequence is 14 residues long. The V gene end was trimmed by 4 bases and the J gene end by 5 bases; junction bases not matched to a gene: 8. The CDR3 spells CASSQTGYRETQYF. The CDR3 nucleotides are TGTGCCAGCAGCCAGACAGGGTATCGGGAGACCCAGTACTTC.

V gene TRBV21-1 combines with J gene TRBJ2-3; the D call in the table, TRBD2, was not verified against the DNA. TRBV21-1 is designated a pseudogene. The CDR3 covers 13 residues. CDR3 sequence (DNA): TGTGCCAGCAGAACGAGAGACACAGATACGCAGTATTTT. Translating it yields CASRTRDTDTQYF.

The CDR3 DNA follows: TGCGCCAGCAGTGAATGGGCTGAGCCCCATCGCGTC. Amino acid sequence: CASSEWAEPHRV. This chain joins TRBV10-2 and TRBJ2-7; D remains unclear. From germline, CDR1 is WSHSY and CDR2 SAAADI. The CDR3 runs to 12 residues.

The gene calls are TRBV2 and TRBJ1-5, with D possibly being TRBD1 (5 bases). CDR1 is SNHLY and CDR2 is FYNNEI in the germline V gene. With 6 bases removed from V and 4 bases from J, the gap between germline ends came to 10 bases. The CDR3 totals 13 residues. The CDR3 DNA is TGTGCCAGCAGGCGGGACGGGAATCAGCCCCAGCATTTT. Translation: CASRRDGNQPQHF.

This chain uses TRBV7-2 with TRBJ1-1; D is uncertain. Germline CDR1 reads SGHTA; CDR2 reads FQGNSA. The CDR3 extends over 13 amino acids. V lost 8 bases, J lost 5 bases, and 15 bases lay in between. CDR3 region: CASPSAGGTEAFF. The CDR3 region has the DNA TGTGCCAGCCCCTCCGCGGGTGGGACTGAAGCTTTCTTT.

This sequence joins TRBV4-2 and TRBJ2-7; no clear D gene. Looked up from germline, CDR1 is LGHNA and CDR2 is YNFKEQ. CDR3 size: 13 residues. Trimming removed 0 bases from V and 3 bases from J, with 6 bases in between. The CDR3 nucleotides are TGTGCCAGCAGCCAAGAGACAAGCTACGAGCAGTACTTC. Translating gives CASSQETSYEQYF.

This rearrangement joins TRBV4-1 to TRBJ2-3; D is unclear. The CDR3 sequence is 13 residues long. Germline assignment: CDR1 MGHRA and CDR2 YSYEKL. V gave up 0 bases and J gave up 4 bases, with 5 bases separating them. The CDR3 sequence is CASSQDIPDTQYF. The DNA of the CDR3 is TGCGCCAGCAGCCAAGATATCCCAGATACGCAGTATTTT.

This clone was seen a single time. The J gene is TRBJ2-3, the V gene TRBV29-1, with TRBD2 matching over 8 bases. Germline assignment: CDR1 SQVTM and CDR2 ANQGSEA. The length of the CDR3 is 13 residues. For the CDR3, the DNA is TGCCTCCCACTAGCGGATACCACAGATACGCAGTATTTT. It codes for CLPLADTTDTQYF.

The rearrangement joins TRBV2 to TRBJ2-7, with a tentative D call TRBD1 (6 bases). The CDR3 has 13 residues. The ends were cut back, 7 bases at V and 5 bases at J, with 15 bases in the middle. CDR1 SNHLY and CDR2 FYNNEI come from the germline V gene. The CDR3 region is CASTTRGSDEQYF. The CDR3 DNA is TGTGCCAGCACCACTAGGGGGTCAGACGAGCAGTACTTC.

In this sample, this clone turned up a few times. The CDR3 DNA follows: TGTGCCAGCAGCCCGCGCCCTTCGGGACAAGATGAGCAGTTCTTC. Translated, it gives CASSPRPSGQDEQFF. This chain links TRBV13 with TRBJ2-1; D is perhaps TRBD1 (6 bases). This CDR3 contains 15 residues. The ends were cut back, 5 bases at V and 8 bases at J, with 19 bases in the middle. Germline assignment: CDR1 PRHDT and CDR2 FYEKMQ (reference sequence).

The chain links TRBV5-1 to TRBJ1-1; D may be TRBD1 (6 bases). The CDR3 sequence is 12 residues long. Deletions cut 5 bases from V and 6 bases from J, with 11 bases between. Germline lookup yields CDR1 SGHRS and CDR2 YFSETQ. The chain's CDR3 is CASRAGESEAFF. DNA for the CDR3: TGCGCCAGCAGAGCAGGGGAGTCTGAAGCTTTCTTT.

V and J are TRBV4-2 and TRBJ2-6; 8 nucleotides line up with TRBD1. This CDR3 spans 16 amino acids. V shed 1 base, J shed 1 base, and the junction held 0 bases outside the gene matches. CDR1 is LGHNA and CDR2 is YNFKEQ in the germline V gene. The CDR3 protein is CASSQGQGSGANVLTF. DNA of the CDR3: TGTGCCAGCAGCCAAGGACAGGGGTCTGGGGCCAACGTCCTGACTTTC.

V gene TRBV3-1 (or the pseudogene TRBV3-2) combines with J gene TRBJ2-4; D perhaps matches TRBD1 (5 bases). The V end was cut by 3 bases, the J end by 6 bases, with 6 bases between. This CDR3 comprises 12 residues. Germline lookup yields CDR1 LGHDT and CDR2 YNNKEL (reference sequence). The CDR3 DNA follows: TGTGCCAGCAGCCAGCAGGGAAACATTCAGTACTTC. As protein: CASSQQGNIQYF.